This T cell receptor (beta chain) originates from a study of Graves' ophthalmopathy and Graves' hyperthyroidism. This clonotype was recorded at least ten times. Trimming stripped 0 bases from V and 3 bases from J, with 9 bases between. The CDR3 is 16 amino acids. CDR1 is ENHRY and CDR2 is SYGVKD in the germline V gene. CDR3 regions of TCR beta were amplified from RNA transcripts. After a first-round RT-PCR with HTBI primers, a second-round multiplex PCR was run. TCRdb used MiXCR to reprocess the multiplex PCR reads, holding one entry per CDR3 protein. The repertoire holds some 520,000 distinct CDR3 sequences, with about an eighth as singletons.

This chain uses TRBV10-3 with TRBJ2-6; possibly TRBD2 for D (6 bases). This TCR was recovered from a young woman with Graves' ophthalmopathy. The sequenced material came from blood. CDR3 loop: CAISESRGGGANVLTF. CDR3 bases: TGTGCCATCAGTGAGTCGAGGGGAGGTGGGGCCAACGTCCTGACTTTC.